The 12 T cell receptor beta chains below come from one sample, sequenced in a study of T cell responses to AZD1222 COVID-19 vaccine. TCRdb's copy holds only in-frame clones and misses some; the assay was immunoSEQ multiplex PCR. The data contain more than 110,000 clones, approximately 89% of them singletons. This specimen consisted of peripheral blood, obtained on day 0 of AZD1222 vaccination. Receptors originate from an adult in good health.

The rearrangement links TRBV2 to TRBJ1-5; no reliable D call. The CDR3 is made up of 15 amino acids. V shed 6 bases and J shed 2 bases, with 14 bases lying between them. Per the germline V gene, CDR1 is SNHLY and CDR2 is FYNNEI. The CDR3 bases are TGTGCCAGCAGGGCTGGCGAGGGTGGCAATCAGCCCCAGCATTTT. It specifies CASRAGEGGNQPQHF.

V usage is TRBV27 and J usage is TRBJ1-1, with D maybe TRBD1 (6 bases). CDR3 length: 15 amino acids. Trimming shortened V by 0 bases and J by 1 base, and 9 bases separated the two germline ends. Germline values: CDR1 MNHEY, CDR2 SMNVEV (reference sequence). In DNA form, the CDR3 reads TGTGCCAGCAGTTTATCCATGGACAGGAACACTGAAGCTTTCTTT. Residues: CASSLSMDRNTEAFF.

The V gene is TRBV5-1, the J gene TRBJ1-2, with D tentatively TRBD1 (6 bases). Looked up from germline, CDR1 is SGHRS and CDR2 is YFSETQ. Trimming removed 1 base at V and 2 bases at J, with 9 bases between. The CDR3 runs 14 residues. This CDR3 is CASSLQGPNYGYTF. The CDR3 DNA is TGCGCCAGCAGCTTGCAGGGGCCCAACTATGGCTACACCTTC. Looking up the rest from reference TRBV5-1 and TRBJ1-2 gives the full variable domain: KAGVTQTPRYLIKTRGQQVTLSCSPISGHRSVSWYQQTPGQGLQFLFEYFSETQRNKGNFPGRFSGRQFSNSRSEMNVSTLELGDSALYLCASSLQGPNYGYTFGSGTRLTVV.

This chain links TRBV5-1 with TRBJ2-2, with 10 bases lining up with TRBD2. The J segment lost 3 bases and the V segment lost 3 bases, leaving 5 bases of the junction unmatched. CDR1 is SGHRS, CDR2 YFSETQ, per germline. The length of the CDR3 is 16 residues. CDR3 nucleotides: TGCGCCAGCAGCTCCCTAGCGGGAGTGGACACCGGGGAGCTGTTTTTT. It yields the protein CASSSLAGVDTGELFF.

The DNA of the CDR3 is TGTGCCAGCAGCTTAGACAGAGGGTTAAACGAAAAACTGTTTTTT. As protein: CASSLDRGLNEKLFF. The J gene is TRBJ1-4, the V gene TRBV7-6; D not resolved. V dropped 1 base and J dropped 8 bases, with 14 bases sitting between them. Per germline, CDR1 SGHVS and CDR2 FNYEAQ. This CDR3 is 15 amino acids long.

The chain couples TRBV5-1 to TRBJ2-3; D is unresolved. The CDR3 runs to 12 residues. Trimming shortened V by 2 bases and J by 6 bases, and 7 bases separated the two germline ends. The germline V gene encodes CDR1 SGHRS and CDR2 YFSETQ. The CDR3 DNA reads TGCGCCAGCAGCTTATGGTCCGATACGCAGTATTTT. Translated: CASSLWSDTQYF.

A single count supports this clone. The chain uses TRBV23-1 and TRBJ2-1; 12 bases align to TRBD2. TRBV23-1 is an ORF for which the function is uncertain. V gave up 11 bases and J gave up 0 bases; unmatched junction bases: 2. The CDR3 loop spans 14 amino acids. This CDR3 is CAATSGSSYNEQFF. The CDR3 DNA reads as TGCGCCGCGACTAGCGGGAGCTCCTACAATGAGCAGTTCTTC.

The chain joins TRBV11-2 to TRBJ2-7; tentative D call: TRBD2 (5 bases). The germline gives CDR1 SGHAT, CDR2 FQNNGV. The CDR3 sequence is 14 residues long. Trimming took off 2 bases at V and 0 bases at J, with 8 bases between the two ends. The DNA of the CDR3 is TGTGCCAGCAGCTTAACTGGAGGCTCCTACGAGCAGTACTTC. Its protein product is CASSLTGGSYEQYF.

The genes are TRBV3-1 (or the pseudogene TRBV3-2) and TRBJ1-2; D not certain. Trimming stripped 4 bases from V and 1 base from J, with 16 bases between. Germline V CDR1 and CDR2: LGHDT, YNNKEL (reference sequence). CDR3 length: 16 residues. Here the CDR3 DNA reads TGTGCCAGCAGCCTCAGCGACCGTGTTTATAACTATGGCTACACCTTC. It encodes CASSLSDRVYNYGYTF.

This sequence joins TRBV27 and TRBJ1-5; no definite D call. Germline V gene data show CDR1 as MNHEY and CDR2 as SMNVEV (reference sequence). The CDR3 contains 12 residues. V was cut by 5 bases and J by 7 bases, with 9 bases left in between. This CDR3 reads CASSDGYQPQHF. The CDR3 DNA follows: TGTGCCAGCAGTGATGGATACCAGCCCCAGCATTTT.

The V and J genes are TRBV6-5 and TRBJ1-5; weak D call: TRBD1 (6 bases). The CDR3 length is 13 residues. CDR1 is MNHEY, CDR2 SVGAGI, per germline. V was pared by 2 bases and J by 6 bases, with 8 bases between. CDR3 bases: TGTGCCAGCAGTTACCGCAGGGGTCAGCCCCAGCATTTT. It yields the protein CASSYRRGQPQHF.

This clone has just a few counts. V is TRBV6-4 and J is TRBJ2-3, with D tentatively TRBD2 (7 bases). The CDR3 is 13 amino acids. V lost 4 bases and J 4 bases, leaving 9 bases between the germline ends. The germline gives CDR1 MRHNA, CDR2 SNTAGT. The CDR3 spells CASSAGGADTQYF. The CDR3 nucleotides are TGTGCCAGCAGTGCGGGGGGCGCAGATACGCAGTATTTT.